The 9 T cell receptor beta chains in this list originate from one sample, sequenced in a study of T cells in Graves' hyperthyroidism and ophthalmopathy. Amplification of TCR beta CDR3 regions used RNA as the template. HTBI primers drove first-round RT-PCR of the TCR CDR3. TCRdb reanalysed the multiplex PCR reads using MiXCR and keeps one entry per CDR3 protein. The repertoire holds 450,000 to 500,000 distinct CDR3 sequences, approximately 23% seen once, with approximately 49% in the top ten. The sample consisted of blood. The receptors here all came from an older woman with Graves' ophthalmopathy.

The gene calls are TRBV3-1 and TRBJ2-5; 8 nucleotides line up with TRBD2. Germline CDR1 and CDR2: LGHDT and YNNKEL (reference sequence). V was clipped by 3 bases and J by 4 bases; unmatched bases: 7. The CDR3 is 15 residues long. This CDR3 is CASSHDGTRGETQYF. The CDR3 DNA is TGTGCCAGCAGCCACGACGGGACTAGGGGAGAGACCCAGTACTTC.

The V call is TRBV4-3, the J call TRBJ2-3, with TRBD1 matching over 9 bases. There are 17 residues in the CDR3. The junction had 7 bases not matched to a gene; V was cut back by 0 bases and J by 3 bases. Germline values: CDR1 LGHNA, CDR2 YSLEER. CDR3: CASSQEGGTGRTDTQYF. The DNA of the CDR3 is TGCGCCAGCAGCCAAGAAGGGGGGACAGGGCGAACAGATACGCAGTATTTT.

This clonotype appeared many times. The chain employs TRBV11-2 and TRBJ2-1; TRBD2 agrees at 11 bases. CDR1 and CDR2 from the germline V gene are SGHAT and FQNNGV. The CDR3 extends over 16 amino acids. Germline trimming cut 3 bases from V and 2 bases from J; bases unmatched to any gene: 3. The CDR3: CASSFPGLAAYNEQFF. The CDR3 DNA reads TGTGCCAGCAGCTTCCCGGGACTAGCGGCCTACAATGAGCAGTTCTTC.

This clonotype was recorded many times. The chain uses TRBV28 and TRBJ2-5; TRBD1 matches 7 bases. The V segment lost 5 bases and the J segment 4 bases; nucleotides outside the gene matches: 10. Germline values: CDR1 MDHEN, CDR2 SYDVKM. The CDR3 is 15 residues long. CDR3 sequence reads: CASSALGGMGETQYF. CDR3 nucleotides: TGTGCCAGCAGTGCCCTAGGGGGCATGGGAGAGACCCAGTACTTC.

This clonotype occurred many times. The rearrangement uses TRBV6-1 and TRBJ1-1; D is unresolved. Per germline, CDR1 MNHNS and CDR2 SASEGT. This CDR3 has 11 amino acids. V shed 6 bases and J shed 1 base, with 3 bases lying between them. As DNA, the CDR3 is TGTGCCAGCAGACAGAACACTGAAGCTTTCTTT. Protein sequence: CASRQNTEAFF.

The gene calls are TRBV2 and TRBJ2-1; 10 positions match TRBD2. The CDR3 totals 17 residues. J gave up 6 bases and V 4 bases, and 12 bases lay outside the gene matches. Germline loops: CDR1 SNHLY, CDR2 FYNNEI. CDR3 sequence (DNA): TGTGCCAGCAGTGGGGGGAGCGGGAGGGGGGGGGGCAATGAGCAGTTCTTC. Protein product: CASSGGSGRGGGNEQFF.

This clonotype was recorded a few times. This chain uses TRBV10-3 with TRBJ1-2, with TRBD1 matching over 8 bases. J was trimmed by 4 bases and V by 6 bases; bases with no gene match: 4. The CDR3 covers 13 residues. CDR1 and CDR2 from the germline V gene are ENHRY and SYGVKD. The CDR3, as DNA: TGTGCCATCAGGGGGGACAGGACCTATGGCTACACCTTC. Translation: CAIRGDRTYGYTF.

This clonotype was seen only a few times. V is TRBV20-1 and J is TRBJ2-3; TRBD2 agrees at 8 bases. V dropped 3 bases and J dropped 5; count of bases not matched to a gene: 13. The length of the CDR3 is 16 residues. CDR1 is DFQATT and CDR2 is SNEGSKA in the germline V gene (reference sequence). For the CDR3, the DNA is TGCAGTGCTAGTCAACTAGCGGCAAAACGAGGAGATACGCAGTATTTT. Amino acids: CSASQLAAKRGDTQYF.

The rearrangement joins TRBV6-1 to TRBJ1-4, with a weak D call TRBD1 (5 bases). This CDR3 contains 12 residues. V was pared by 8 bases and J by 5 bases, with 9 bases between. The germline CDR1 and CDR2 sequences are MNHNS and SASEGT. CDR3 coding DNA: TGTGCCAGCCTCCGGGACAATGAAAAACTGTTTTTT. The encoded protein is CASLRDNEKLFF.